This T cell receptor (beta chain) was captured by sequencing in a study of regulatory T cells in long-lasting Graves disease. Turning to the study itself: Newly diagnosed Graves' patients had taken antithyroid drugs under 3 months.

The CDR3 contains 19 residues. The V and J ends lost 1 base and 2 bases respectively, with 23 bases between them. This clonotype appeared many times. CDR3 regions were amplified by Arm-PCR using iRepertoire HTBI primers to build TCR beta libraries. TCRdb used MiXCR to reprocess the multiplex PCR reads, holding one entry per CDR3 protein. The data hold 300,000 to 450,000 distinct CDR3 sequences, with about 14% observed a single time. Time point specified: newly diagnosed GD, antithyroid drugs for less than 3 months. PBMC-derived RNA was used for the TCR library. EDTA tubes received 7.5 to 9 milliliters of collected peripheral blood.

The clonotype was recovered from a female donor with Graves disease. The rearrangement joins TRBV12-3 or TRBV12-4 to TRBJ2-5; D uncertain. The sequenced sample was peripheral blood mononuclear cells (PBMCs), obtained at new diagnosis, from a patient treated with antithyroid drugs. In nucleotides, the CDR3 is TGTGCCAGCAGTTTAGGTCTCGTTTGGGATCTCCAAGAGCAAGAGACCCAGTACTTC. It yields the protein CASSLGLVWDLQEQETQYF.